Listed below are T cell receptor beta chains from one sample, sequenced in a study of identical twins. One entry per CDR3 protein results from TCRdb running MiXCR on the 5' RACE reads. The repertoire has under 250,000 distinct CDR3 sequences, more than 9.5% of them found once; the top ten carry more than 3.5%. The sample was also reused in another study, on yellow fever vaccine responses in identical twins.

The sample was memory (CD45RO+) T cells sorted from blood. These receptors all come from a woman aged 18-35 years in good health. Both conserved end residues are part of each CDR3. D genes are given only for firm matches. Not all rows give a size; the values are once, few, many and, for expanded clones, a class.

>TRBV19|.|TRBJ2-1|once
CASSGGYAYNEQFF
TGTGCCAGTAGTGGGGGGTACGCCTACAATGAGCAGTTCTTC
>TRBV15|TRBD1|TRBJ2-4|many
CATSRGSRTGTFTLAKNIQYF
TGTGCCACCAGCAGAGGATCGAGGACAGGAACGTTTACGCTAGCCAAAAACATTCAGTACTTC
>TRBV2|.|TRBJ2-1|once
CASRLGNEQFF
TGTGCCAGCCGTCTGGGGAATGAGCAGTTCTTC
>TRBV5-1|.|TRBJ2-5|many
CASSSGRRGETQYF
TGCGCCAGCAGCTCCGGACGGAGGGGAGAGACCCAGTACTTC
>TRBV29-1|.|TRBJ2-3|few
CSGYRTDTQYF
TGCAGCGGTTATAGGACAGATACGCAGTATTTT
>TRBV12-3/TRBV12-4|.|TRBJ2-3|few
CASSRRQGGFLAGKTDTQYF
TGTGCCAGCAGCCGACGACAGGGGGGTTTTCTAGCGGGAAAGACAGATACGCAGTATTTT
>TRBV7-9|TRBD1|TRBJ2-1|.
CASSFWDRGGNEQFF
TGTGCCAGCAGCTTTTGGGACAGGGGAGGCAATGAGCAGTTCTTC
>TRBV3-1|TRBD2|TRBJ2-7|few
CASSQSQGLWESYSYEQYF
TGTGCCAGCAGCCAATCCCAGGGACTATGGGAATCCTACTCCTACGAGCAGTACTTC
>TRBV6-2/TRBV6-3|.|TRBJ1-2|many
CASSYSFYGYTF
TGTGCCAGCAGCTATTCCTTCTATGGCTACACCTTC
>TRBV28|.|TRBJ2-7|few
CASSPLLYEQYF
TGTGCCAGCAGTCCTCTTCTTTACGAGCAGTACTTC
>TRBV27|.|TRBJ2-6|.
CASSFGAGGANVLTF
TGTGCCAGCAGTTTCGGGGCTGGTGGGGCCAACGTCCTGACTTTC
>TRBV19|TRBD2|TRBJ2-1|.
CASSPGTKNHNEQFF
TGTGCCAGTAGTCCAGGGACTAAAAATCACAATGAGCAGTTCTTC
>TRBV5-1|TRBD2|TRBJ2-5|few
CASSILAWSMGEETQYF
TGCGCCAGCAGCATACTAGCGTGGAGTATGGGTGAAGAGACCCAGTACTTC
>TRBV3-1|TRBD2|TRBJ2-7|many
CASSQGPTSGVREYF
TGTGCCAGCAGCCAAGGTCCGACTAGCGGGGTACGAGAGTACTTC
>TRBV20-1|TRBD1|TRBJ2-7|few
CSAPGQGNYEQYF
TGCAGTGCCCCGGGACAGGGGAACTACGAGCAGTACTTC
>TRBV6-2/TRBV6-3|TRBD1|TRBJ2-7|few
CASSLTGNIGEQYF
TGTGCCAGCAGTTTGACAGGGAACATCGGGGAGCAGTACTTC
>TRBV2|TRBD1|TRBJ2-3|.
CASSQGDAFDTQYF
TGTGCCAGCAGTCAGGGGGACGCCTTTGATACGCAGTATTTT
>TRBV7-2|TRBD1|TRBJ2-7|.
CASSPGTALISYEQYF
TGTGCCAGCAGCCCGGGGACAGCGCTCATCTCCTACGAGCAGTACTTC
>TRBV5-1|.|TRBJ1-1|.
CASSWAGRDTEAFF
TGCGCCAGCAGCTGGGCAGGGCGGGACACTGAAGCTTTCTTT
>TRBV4-3|TRBD2|TRBJ2-1|few
CASSQVSSGSGNEQFF
TGCGCCAGCAGCCAAGTATCTAGCGGGAGTGGTAATGAGCAGTTCTTC
>TRBV7-2|.|TRBJ2-6|.
CASSLGEGTGANVLTF
TGTGCCAGCAGCTTAGGGGAAGGCACTGGGGCCAACGTCCTGACTTTC
>TRBV20-1|TRBD1|TRBJ2-1|.
CSAAYRGWQFF
TGCAGTGCTGCCTACAGGGGGTGGCAGTTCTTC
>TRBV15|.|TRBJ2-5|.
CATSRVGGLTQETQYF
TGTGCCACCAGCAGAGTTGGGGGCCTTACTCAAGAGACCCAGTACTTC
>TRBV19|.|TRBJ1-5|few
CASSYRDNNQPQHF
TGTGCCAGTAGTTACAGGGATAACAATCAGCCCCAGCATTTT